What follows is one T cell receptor beta chain and its context. Its antigen remains unknown. The data are from a study of neoadjuvant anti-PD-1 for oral cavity cancer. On the study more broadly: Around day 43, patients without progression received a fourth nivolumab dose before surgery. The study's findings and limits: Only a few patients per response group were TCR-analyzed; validation needed.

Stated time point: after neoadjuvant nivolumab, at surgical resection. Trimming stripped 5 bases from V and 0 bases from J, with 11 bases between. From germline, CDR1 is SGHAT and CDR2 FQNNGV. CDR3 length: 15 amino acids. Only in-frame clones appear in the TCRdb table, and some are missing; sequencing was by immunoSEQ multiplex PCR. The profile shows some 14,000 clones, approximately 70% of them singletons. This clonotype originated in a person between 35 and 79 years old with oral cavity squamous cell carcinoma. The sequencing used PBMCs, collected after nivolumab (anti-PD-1) treatment. This rearrangement joins TRBV11-2 to TRBJ2-1, with a weak D call TRBD1 (5 bases). CDR3 amino acids: CASSPRQSSYNEQFF. The CDR3 nucleotides are TGTGCCAGCAGCCCCCGACAGAGCTCCTACAATGAGCAGTTCTTC.